This TCR beta chain was sequenced for a study of CD8+ T cells in alopecia areata. Study-level background: The duration of tofacitinib was 6 to 18 months, with 6 months off drug afterward.

The CDR3 sequence is 14 residues long. Trimming took off 6 bases at V and 5 bases at J, with 19 bases between the two ends. Germline CDR1 and CDR2: SQVTM and ANQGSEA. As for treatment: oral pan-JAK inhibitor, 5-10 mg twice daily. This clone has a handful of counts. As yet, its antigen is unknown. RNA extraction was followed by reverse transcription into cDNA, which acted as the sequencing template. Produced via immunoSEQ multiplex PCR; TCRdb's table is partial and in-frame only. The sample has 180,000 or so clones, nearly 60% seen once. Findings and caveats of the study: On tofacitinib, scalp and blood still held many of the expanded lesional clones.

This sequence was found in a human donor with alopecia areata. The V call is TRBV29-1, the J call TRBJ1-2, with D tentatively TRBD1 (6 bases). The sequencing used CD4+ T cells sorted from blood, collected at week 24, from a patient treated with tofacitinib. The CDR3 spells CSVDLGGGRYGYTF. The CDR3 bases are TGCAGCGTCGACCTCGGAGGGGGGCGTTATGGCTACACCTTC.